The 10 T cell receptor beta chains presented below share a single source sample, sequenced in a study of T-cell reconstitution after alpha-beta-depleted transplantation in children. The authors prepared the TCRbeta library with unique molecular identifiers. TCRdb redid the calling of the PCR reads with MiXCR, one entry per CDR3 protein. The table records about 370,000 distinct CDR3 sequences, 20% of them present only once. The sample here was PBMCs from the stem cell graft donor, taken from the stem cell graft. Every receptor here comes from a human donor who donated a stem cell graft to a child with acute myeloid leukemia.

In its sample, this clonotype was seen many times. The chain joins TRBV6-1 to TRBJ2-2; 8 positions match TRBD1. Germline CDR1 reads MNHNS; CDR2 reads SASEGT. V lost 11 bases, J lost 4 bases, and 12 bases stayed unmatched. This CDR3 is built from 15 residues. The chain's CDR3 is CAARSGQGFTGELFF. CDR3 coding DNA: TGTGCCGCCCGAAGTGGACAGGGATTCACCGGGGAGCTGTTTTTT.

J is TRBJ2-2 and V is TRBV6-5; D uncertain. The CDR3 runs to 16 residues. Looked up from germline, CDR1 is MNHEY and CDR2 is SVGAGI. V lost 2 bases and J lost 0, with 10 bases in between. This chain's CDR3 is CASSYLAPANTGELFF. CDR3 in DNA: TGTGCCAGCAGTTACCTGGCACCTGCGAACACCGGGGAGCTGTTTTTT.

This clonotype has only a few counts. The chain has TRBV15 and TRBJ2-1, with D possibly being TRBD2 (5 bases). V was clipped by 5 bases and J by 12 bases, with 23 bases between them. This CDR3 is built from 15 residues. Germline-derived CDR1 and CDR2 are LNHNV and YYDKDF (reference sequence). In DNA form, the CDR3 reads TGTGCCACCAGCTCCTGGGGAGACCCAGGCCGATGGCAGTTCTTC. It specifies CATSSWGDPGRWQFF.

The rearrangement links TRBV3-1 to TRBJ2-1, with D possibly TRBD2 on 6 matching bases. The germline gives CDR1 LGHDT, CDR2 YNNKEL (reference sequence). V gave up 6 bases and J gave up 10 bases, with 25 bases separating them. This CDR3 comprises 16 residues. The CDR3 region is CASSLFLMSRGGEQFF. In nucleotides, the CDR3 is TGTGCCAGCAGTCTTTTTTTGATGAGTAGGGGAGGCGAGCAGTTCTTC.

The rearrangement joins TRBV28 to TRBJ2-7, with 9 positions matching TRBD2. With 6 bases clipped from V and 6 bases from J, the junction kept 0 bases outside the gene matches. The germline V gene has CDR1 MDHEN and CDR2 SYDVKM. The CDR3 runs 11 residues. Here the CDR3 reads CASRAGGEQYF. The CDR3 nucleotides are TGTGCCAGCAGAGCGGGGGGCGAGCAGTACTTC.

This clonotype has only a few counts. The genes are TRBV7-3 and TRBJ2-3; TRBD2 is a possible D gene (5 bases). The CDR3 consists of 15 residues. V was shortened by 5 bases and J by 7 bases, with 19 bases between the two germline ends. Germline lookup yields CDR1 SGHTA and CDR2 FQGTGA. CDR3 region: CASSRGRAEPHTQYF. CDR3 in DNA: TGTGCCAGCAGCCGCGGGCGGGCGGAGCCCCATACGCAGTATTTT.

J is TRBJ2-5 and V is TRBV7-2, with 9 positions matching TRBD1. V dropped 2 bases and J dropped 5; count of bases not matched to a gene: 6. Looked up from germline, CDR1 is SGHTA and CDR2 is FQGNSA. The CDR3 is 15 residues long. The DNA of the CDR3 is TGTGCCAGCAGCTTACGGGACAGGGATTGGGAGACCCAGTACTTC. It encodes CASSLRDRDWETQYF.

The V and J genes are TRBV27 and TRBJ2-3; the D gene is possibly TRBD1 (5 bases). There are 13 residues in the CDR3. CDR1 is MNHEY, CDR2 SMNVEV, per germline (reference sequence). The V and J ends lost 5 bases and 2 bases respectively, with 8 bases between them. The CDR3 loop reads CASSTTVTDTQYF. The CDR3 DNA reads TGTGCCAGCAGTACGACAGTCACAGATACGCAGTATTTT.

This clonotype was counted a few times. The chain has TRBV15 and TRBJ2-1; the D gene is possibly TRBD2 (5 bases). This CDR3 is 13 amino acids long. Germline V gene data show CDR1 as LNHNV and CDR2 as YYDKDF (reference sequence). The ends were cut back, 0 bases at V and 8 bases at J, with 8 bases in the middle. The CDR3 coding sequence is TGTGCCACCAGCAGAGATCAGAGGGATGAGCAGTTCTTC. Translated: CATSRDQRDEQFF. The full variable domain, rest sourced from reference TRBV15 and TRBJ2-1, is DAMVIQNPRYQVTQFGKPVTLSCSQTLNHNVMYWYQQKSSQAPKLLFHYYDKDFNNEADTPDNFQSRRPNTSFCFLDIRSPGLGDTAMYLCATSRDQRDEQFFGPGTRLTVL.

This clonotype was picked up a small number of times. The V and J genes are TRBV20-1 and TRBJ2-7; D ambiguous. CDR3 size: 11 residues. Germline assignment: CDR1 DFQATT and CDR2 SNEGSKA (reference sequence). V lost 7 bases and J lost 4, with 11 bases in between. CDR3 sequence (DNA): TGCAGTGGCAAAACGAAGTACGAGCAGTACTTC. This sequence encodes CSGKTKYEQYF.